This T cell receptor (beta chain) comes out of a study of early T cells in non-severe SARS-CoV-2 infection. Overall study context: Sequenced bulk RNA came from whole blood that was unsorted, and chains were unpaired.

In this sample, this clonotype turned up many times. What it binds is not known. V lost 6 bases, J lost 5 bases, and 11 bases stayed unmatched. The germline CDR1 and CDR2 sequences are DFQATT and SNEGSKA (reference sequence). CDR3 size: 14 residues. Unique molecular identifier tags were affixed to discrete cDNA molecules. Via MiXCR, TCRdb re-called the 5' RACE reads, giving one row per CDR3 protein. Among roughly 40,000 distinct CDR3 sequences listed, approximately 6.1% were seen once. Study-wide findings and caveats: Anti-spike CD8 responses were favored in VDJdb matching, and private and CD4 specificities were missed.

The receptor was isolated from an adult who was a healthcare worker with PCR-confirmed SARS-CoV-2 infection or an uninfected control (not recorded which). This chain uses TRBV20-1 with TRBJ2-3, with 7 bases identical to TRBD1. What was sequenced was whole blood. Here the CDR3 DNA reads TGCAGTGCCCCCGGGACAGAGGGTGGAGATACGCAGTATTTT. Translated: CSAPGTEGGDTQYF.